This T cell receptor beta chain is drawn from a study of OX40 agonist ivuxolimab in advanced cancers. Whole-study context: The study reported partial responses in three patients: one hepatocellular carcinoma, two cutaneous melanoma.

Remarks on this clone: Its antigen is not identified.

The V end lost 3 bases, the J end lost 2 bases, and 11 bases lay between the germline ends. Germline assignment: CDR1 KGHSH and CDR2 LQKENI. The CDR3 has 15 amino acids. Some clones are missing from TCRdb's copy, which holds only in-frame ones; the method was immunoSEQ multiplex PCR. The sample includes approximately 98,000 clones, about 80% of them seen just once. Broader study findings: Mean expanded clone counts were higher in CD8+ than CD4+ T cells.

The rearrangement uses TRBV18 and TRBJ1-5; D not certain. Specimen: CD4+ or CD8+ T cells sorted from blood, collected in a trial of the OX40 agonist ivuxolimab. This sequence originates from an adult with an advanced solid tumor such as melanoma, head and neck, liver or kidney cancer. Written as DNA, the CDR3 is TGTGCCAGCTCACCGCCGTTTAGTGGCAATCAGCCCCAGCATTTT. It encodes CASSPPFSGNQPQHF.